The sequence of this T cell receptor beta chain was determined in a study of beta chain features in type 1 diabetes. The study, taken as a whole, reports: For cells with high TCR expression, cDNA sequencing could yield over-representation.

Isolation of CD4+ naive, central memory, regulatory and stem cell-like memory cells was achieved by sorting via CD45RO/CCR7/CD25/CD127/CD95/CD27. V gave up 3 bases and J gave up 6 bases, with 13 bases separating them. The CDR3 is 14 residues long. Germline V lookup: CDR1 SEHNR, CDR2 FQNEAQ (reference sequence). On this clone itself: No antigen is known for it.

Expressed TCRB transcripts were sequenced because the entire RNA isolate underwent reverse transcription. For naive, central memory and regulatory T cell samples, reads averaged around 3.6 million. Libraries were prepared by immunoSEQ multiplex PCR; TCRdb keeps only in-frame clonotypes and omits some of them. The data contain over 700,000 clones, roughly 16% of them seen just once; the ten biggest clones take up 0.023%. The V gene is TRBV7-9, the J gene TRBJ2-3, with D tentatively TRBD2 (5 bases). The sequenced sample was naive CD4+ T cells from blood. This TCR was sampled from a woman aged 18-29 years in good health. The CDR3 DNA follows: TGTGCCAGCAGCTTCGGACTGTCTGGGGATACGCAGTATTTT. Translating it yields CASSFGLSGDTQYF.